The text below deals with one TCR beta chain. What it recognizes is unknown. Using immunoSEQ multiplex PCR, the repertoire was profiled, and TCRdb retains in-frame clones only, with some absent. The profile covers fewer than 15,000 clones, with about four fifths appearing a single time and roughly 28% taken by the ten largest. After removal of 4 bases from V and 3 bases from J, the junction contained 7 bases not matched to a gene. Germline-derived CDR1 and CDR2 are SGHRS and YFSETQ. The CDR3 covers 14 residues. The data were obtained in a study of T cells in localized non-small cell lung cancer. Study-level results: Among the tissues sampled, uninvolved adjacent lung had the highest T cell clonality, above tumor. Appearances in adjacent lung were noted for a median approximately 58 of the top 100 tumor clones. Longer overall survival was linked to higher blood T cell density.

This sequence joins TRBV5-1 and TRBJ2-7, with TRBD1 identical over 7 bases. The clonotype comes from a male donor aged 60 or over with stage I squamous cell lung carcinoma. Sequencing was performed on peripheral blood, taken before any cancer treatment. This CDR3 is CASSMQGVSYEQYF. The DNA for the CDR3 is TGCGCCAGCAGCATGCAGGGGGTGAGCTACGAGCAGTACTTC. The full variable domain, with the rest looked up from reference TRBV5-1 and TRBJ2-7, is KAGVTQTPRYLIKTRGQQVTLSCSPISGHRSVSWYQQTPGQGLQFLFEYFSETQRNKGNFPGRFSGRQFSNSRSEMNVSTLELGDSALYLCASSMQGVSYEQYFGPGTRLTVT.